What follows are 22 T cell receptor beta chains derived from one specimen sequenced in a study of blood T cell repertoires in COVID-19 (dated by TCRdb to about 2020). The library relied on the immunoSEQ multiplex PCR assay. As stored in TCRdb, this immuneACCESS dataset retains in-frame rearrangements with V and J assigned. A fraction of the clones does not appear; measured against another copy, unresolved V genes explain less than half of the discrepancy, and the remainder lacks a known reason. Here the sample has 300,000 to 400,000 clones; around 87% occur a single time. The ten biggest clones cover under 3% of the sample. Input material: peripheral blood. The receptor source for this set is a human donor in a cohort sampled during active COVID-19.

The chain links TRBV4-2 to TRBJ2-1; D might be TRBD2 (5 bases). This CDR3 has 14 residues. Germline-derived CDR1 and CDR2 are LGHNA and YNFKEQ. Trimming took 0 bases from V and 10 from J, leaving 13 bases between them. The chain's CDR3 is CASSQDALATEQFF. The CDR3 DNA is TGTGCCAGCAGCCAAGATGCCCTAGCCACGGAGCAGTTCTTC.

The gene calls are TRBV30 and TRBJ2-1; D is uncertain. The germline V gene has CDR1 GTSNPN and CDR2 SVGIG (reference sequence). The ends were cut back, 2 bases at V and 6 bases at J, with 11 bases in the middle. This CDR3 has 13 residues. CDR3 in amino acids: CAWSWAVGNEQFF. In DNA, the CDR3 is TGTGCCTGGAGTTGGGCAGTAGGCAATGAGCAGTTCTTC.

This clone was picked up one time. The rearrangement links TRBV5-1 to TRBJ1-1; D is undetermined. CDR1 is SGHRS, CDR2 YFSETQ, per germline. This CDR3 contains 14 residues. V lost 0 bases and J lost 11, with 17 bases in between. The CDR3: CASSLGVAGDVAFF. The CDR3 nucleotides read TGCGCCAGCAGCTTGGGGGTAGCGGGAGACGTGGCTTTCTTT.

The rearrangement links TRBV7-9 to TRBJ1-3; D is perhaps TRBD1 (6 bases). The germline gives CDR1 SEHNR, CDR2 FQNEAQ (reference sequence). The CDR3 is 12 residues long. V was trimmed by 8 bases and J by 8 bases, leaving 13 bases between them. This CDR3 is CASRNSGDTIYF. The DNA of the CDR3 is TGTGCCAGCCGCAACTCAGGGGACACCATATATTTT. The variable domain in full, with the rest retrieved from reference TRBV7-9 and TRBJ1-3, is DTGVSQNPRHKITKRGQNVTFRCDPISEHNRLYWYRQTLGQGPEFLTYFQNEAQLEKSRLLSDRFSAERPKGSFSTLEIQRTEQGDSAMYLCASRNSGDTIYFGEGSWLTVV.

The chain uses TRBV2 and TRBJ1-1, with a weak D call TRBD1 (5 bases). From germline, CDR1 is SNHLY and CDR2 FYNNEI. This CDR3 region has 13 residues. V gave up 6 bases and J gave up 5 bases, with 13 bases separating them. The CDR3 loop reads CASRGGAGTEAFF. CDR3 sequence (DNA): TGTGCCAGCAGGGGAGGGGCAGGGACTGAAGCTTTCTTT. Full variable domain (missing parts from reference TRBV2 and TRBJ1-1): EPEVTQTPSHQVTQMGQEVILRCVPISNHLYFYWYRQILGQKVEFLVSFYNNEISEKSEIFDDQFSVERPDGSNFTLKIRSTKLEDSAMYFCASRGGAGTEAFFGQGTRLTVV.

The J gene is TRBJ1-6, the V gene TRBV6-5; D possibly corresponds to TRBD1 (5 bases). CDR3 size: 15 residues. Germline CDR1 reads MNHEY; CDR2 reads SVGAGI. Trimming left V 0 bases short and J 8 bases short, with 11 bases between. For the CDR3, the DNA is TGTGCCAGCAGTTACTCAGACAGTGTAGATTCACCCCTCCACTTT. Amino acids: CASSYSDSVDSPLHF.

The chain uses TRBV28 and TRBJ2-7, with a tentative D call TRBD2 (6 bases). Germline loops: CDR1 MDHEN, CDR2 SYDVKM. V was pared by 6 bases and J by 6 bases, with 24 bases between. The CDR3 is 16 residues long. The CDR3 bases are TGTGCCAGCAGCGGAGGGGTCGGGAGTCGCTTCCTCGAGCAGTACTTC. Its protein is CASSGGVGSRFLEQYF.

The chain carries TRBV19 and TRBJ2-7, with TRBD1 as a possible D gene (5 bases). The ends were cut back, 8 bases at V and 6 bases at J, with 20 bases in the middle. Germline V gene sequence: CDR1 LNHDA, CDR2 SQIVND (reference sequence). The CDR3 sequence is 14 residues long. CDR3: CASLLGPQYPEQYF. The CDR3 region has the DNA TGTGCCAGTCTCCTGGGGCCCCAATATCCCGAGCAGTACTTC.

This chain links TRBV15 with TRBJ1-2; TRBD1 might be the D (5 bases). V lost 1 base to trimming and J lost 7 bases, with 10 bases between them. The CDR3 runs to 13 residues. Germline values: CDR1 LNHNV, CDR2 YYDKDF (reference sequence). Here the CDR3 reads CATSRAQAFGYTF. DNA of the CDR3: TGTGCCACCAGCAGAGCACAGGCTTTTGGCTACACCTTC.

V and J are TRBV9 and TRBJ2-3, with 10 bases lining up with TRBD2. Trimming cost V 0 bases and J 6 bases; bases outside gene matches: 13. Per germline, CDR1 SGDLS and CDR2 YYNGEE. The CDR3 contains 18 residues. This CDR3 reads CASSVAGRTSGSGDTQYF. In DNA, the CDR3 is TGTGCCAGCAGCGTAGCTGGGAGGACTAGCGGTTCCGGGGATACGCAGTATTTT.

The chain recombines TRBV18 with TRBJ1-1; D is uncertain. Germline V CDR1 and CDR2: KGHSH, LQKENI. The CDR3 sequence is 13 residues long. The V gene lost 3 bases and the J gene lost 5 bases, with 10 bases spanning the gap. DNA for the CDR3: TGTGCCAGCTCACCTTTTGGGAGGACTGAAGCTTTCTTT. This codes for CASSPFGRTEAFF. Using reference TRBV18 and TRBJ1-1 for the parts outside the CDR3, the full variable domain is NAGVMQNPRHLVRRRGQEARLRCSPMKGHSHVYWYRQLPEEGLKFMVYLQKENIIDESGMPKERFSAEFPKEGPSILRIQQVVRGDSAAYFCASSPFGRTEAFFGQGTRLTVV.

This chain links TRBV5-1 with TRBJ2-1; 14 nucleotides agree with TRBD2. With V trimmed by 0 bases and J by 9 bases, 8 bases remained unmatched. The CDR3 consists of 17 residues. The germline gives CDR1 SGHRS, CDR2 YFSETQ. CDR3 coding DNA: TGCGCCAGCAGCTTGGCCTTGACTAGCGGGGGGGCCTCTGAGCAGTTCTTC. Protein product: CASSLALTSGGASEQFF.

This clone was detected once. The rearrangement links TRBV3-1 (or the pseudogene TRBV3-2) to TRBJ2-5; the D gene is possibly TRBD2 (5 bases). The CDR3 extends over 15 amino acids. The ends were cut back, 0 bases at V and 10 bases at J, with 18 bases in the middle. From germline, CDR1 is LGHDT and CDR2 YNNKEL (reference sequence). The CDR3 region is CASSQDASGPEGQYF. In nucleotides, the CDR3 is TGTGCCAGCAGCCAAGATGCCAGCGGCCCCGAGGGCCAGTACTTC.

The V and J genes are TRBV2 and TRBJ2-7; 10 bases match TRBD2. The V gene's germline CDR1 is SNHLY and CDR2 FYNNEI. The V gene end was trimmed by 6 bases and the J gene end by 7 bases; junction bases not matched to a gene: 15. This CDR3 spans 16 amino acids. As DNA, the CDR3 is TGTGCCAGCAGGCTCCTAGCGGGGGTGCCGCCAGGGGAGCAGTACTTC. Amino acids: CASRLLAGVPPGEQYF.

The V call is TRBV30, the J call TRBJ2-3; weak D call: TRBD1 (6 bases). The CDR3 sequence is 14 residues long. Germline values: CDR1 GTSNPN, CDR2 SVGIG (reference sequence). The ends were cut back, 8 bases at V and 3 bases at J, with 18 bases in the middle. The CDR3 DNA sequence: TGTGCCGGAGACCGTGGGACATCGACAGATACGCAGTATTTT. Its protein is CAGDRGTSTDTQYF. The full variable domain, in which reference TRBV30 and TRBJ2-3 provide the parts outside the CDR3, is SQTIHQWPATLVQPVGSPLSLECTVEGTSNPNLYWYRQAAGRGLQLLFYSVGIGQISSEVPQNLSASRPQDRQFILSSKKLLLSDSGFYLCAGDRGTSTDTQYFGPGTRLTVL.

This chain uses TRBV28 with TRBJ2-6; TRBD1 aligns across 10 bases. The CDR3 has 18 residues. The V and J ends lost 1 base and 1 base, in that order; junction bases with no gene match: 4. Germline values: CDR1 MDHEN, CDR2 SYDVKM. The CDR3 nucleotides read TGTGCCAGCAGTTTATTAGGGACAGGGGTTTCTGGGGCCAACGTCCTGACTTTC. It specifies CASSLLGTGVSGANVLTF.

CDR3 residues: CASSYSMFGSSYEQYF. CDR3 DNA sequence: TGTGCCAGCAGTTACTCGATGTTTGGGAGCTCCTACGAGCAGTACTTC. This sequence joins TRBV6-5 and TRBJ2-7; a possible D gene is TRBD2 (5 bases). V lost 0 bases to trimming and J lost 0 bases, with 12 bases between them. From germline, CDR1 is MNHEY and CDR2 SVGAGI. This CDR3 region has 16 residues.

This chain links TRBV10-3 with TRBJ2-2, with D possibly being TRBD1 (5 bases). Trimming left V 6 bases short and J 7 bases short, with 12 bases between. The CDR3 consists of 13 residues. Germline V gene lookup returns CDR1 ENHRY and CDR2 SYGVKD. DNA of the CDR3: TGTGCCATCAGACGACAGTGGGACGGGGAGCTGTTTTTT. Translated, it gives CAIRRQWDGELFF.

The CDR3 region is CASSRDRIFFRAGELFF. CDR3 DNA: TGTGCCAGCAGTCGGGACAGGATTTTTTTTAGGGCCGGGGAGCTGTTTTTT. The chain carries TRBV6-9 and TRBJ2-2, with TRBD1 identical over 8 bases. Germline CDR1 is MNHGY and CDR2 is SVAAGI. Trimming cost V 5 bases and J 6 bases; bases outside gene matches: 14. The CDR3 covers 17 residues.

This clone was counted once. The chain carries TRBV5-1 and TRBJ2-1; D is unclear. V lost 1 base to trimming and J lost 8 bases, with 7 bases between them. This CDR3 is 12 amino acids long. CDR1 and CDR2 from the germline V gene are SGHRS and YFSETQ. The chain's CDR3 is CASSLLEDEQFF. In nucleotides, the CDR3 is TGCGCCAGCAGCTTGTTAGAGGATGAGCAGTTCTTC. The full variable domain, rest sourced from reference TRBV5-1 and TRBJ2-1, is KAGVTQTPRYLIKTRGQQVTLSCSPISGHRSVSWYQQTPGQGLQFLFEYFSETQRNKGNFPGRFSGRQFSNSRSEMNVSTLELGDSALYLCASSLLEDEQFFGPGTRLTVL.

This rearrangement joins TRBV11-2 to TRBJ2-1, with TRBD2 matching over 7 bases. V shed 5 bases, J shed 10 bases, and the junction held 11 bases outside the gene matches. Per germline, CDR1 SGHAT and CDR2 FQNNGV. The CDR3 extends over 14 amino acids. The CDR3 spells CASSAVISGEEQFF. In DNA, the CDR3 is TGTGCCAGCAGCGCCGTAATCAGCGGGGAAGAGCAGTTCTTC.

On this clone: The sample contains more than one DNA sequence encoding this CDR3. This chain joins TRBV5-4 and TRBJ2-5; D may be TRBD1 (6 bases). Between the trimmed V and J ends, which lost 2 bases and 3 bases, there was a span of 8 bases. This CDR3 region has 13 residues. From germline, CDR1 is SGHNT and CDR2 YYREEE (reference sequence). CDR3 protein: CASSLQGKETQYF. The DNA for the CDR3 is TGTGCCAGCAGCTTACAGGGTAAAGAGACCCAGTACTTC.